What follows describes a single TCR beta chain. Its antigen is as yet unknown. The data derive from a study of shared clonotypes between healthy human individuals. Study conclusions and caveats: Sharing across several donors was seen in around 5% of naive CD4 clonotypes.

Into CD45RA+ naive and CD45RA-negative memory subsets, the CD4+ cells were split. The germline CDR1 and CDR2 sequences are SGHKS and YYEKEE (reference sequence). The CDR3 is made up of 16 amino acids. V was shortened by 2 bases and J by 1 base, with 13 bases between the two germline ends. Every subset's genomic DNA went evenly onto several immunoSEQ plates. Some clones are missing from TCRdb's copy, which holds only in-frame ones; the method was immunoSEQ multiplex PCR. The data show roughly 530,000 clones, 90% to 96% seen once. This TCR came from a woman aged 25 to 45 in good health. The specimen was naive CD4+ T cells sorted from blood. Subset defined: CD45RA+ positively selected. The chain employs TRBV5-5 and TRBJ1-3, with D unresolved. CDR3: CASSFLGSRSGNTIYF. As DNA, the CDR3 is TGTGCCAGCAGCTTTCTAGGGAGTAGGTCTGGAAACACCATATATTTT.